This TCR beta chain originates from a study of blood T cell repertoires in COVID-19. Whole-study context: The analysed material was cDNA or gDNA that came from T cells, B-cell-depleted T cells, or PBMCs.

The CDR3 totals 16 residues. The trim removed 4 bases at V and 4 bases at J, leaving 10 bases unmatched. Germline assignment: CDR1 SGHDT and CDR2 YYEEEE. Generated by immunoSEQ multiplex PCR, the TCRdb table keeps only in-frame clones and is missing some. Here the sample spans nearly 200,000 clones, just under 85% being singletons. The chain combines TRBV5-6 with TRBJ2-2, with TRBD1 matching 7 bases. The sequence derives from a human donor with acute or convalescent COVID-19. The donor label of this sample is uncertain. Sample: peripheral blood. The chain's CDR3 is CASSTSGGWTTGELFF. The CDR3 nucleotides read TGTGCCAGCAGCACTTCAGGGGGTTGGACCACCGGGGAGCTGTTTTTT. The full variable domain, with the rest looked up from reference TRBV5-6 and TRBJ2-2, is DAGVTQSPTHLIKTRGQQVTLRCSPKSGHDTVSWYQQALGQGPQFIFQYYEEEERQRGNFPDRFSGHQFPNYSSELNVNALLLGDSALYLCASSTSGGWTTGELFFGEGSRLTVL.